The 23 T cell receptor beta chains in this list originate from one sample, sequenced in a study of blood T cells in healthy people across ages. Together with a sample-barcoded 5' primer, a J-beta primer mix was included in a second PCR lasting about 7 to 12 cycles. TCRdb ran MiXCR on the 5' RACE reads and lists one entry per CDR3 protein. This sample has about 1,400,000 distinct CDR3 sequences; 59% occur once, and the top ten carry over 5%. The material sequenced was blood. These receptors originate from a man aged 18 to 29 in good health.

This chain uses TRBV4-2 with TRBJ2-5; TRBD1 is a possible D gene (5 bases). V lost 1 base and J 5 bases, leaving 14 bases between the germline ends. CDR1 is LGHNA, CDR2 YNFKEQ, per germline. The CDR3 extends over 15 amino acids. DNA of the CDR3: TGTGCCAGCAGCCAAGCGGCTCAGGGTGCCGAGACCCAGTACTTC. Its protein is CASSQAAQGAETQYF.

The chain employs TRBV6-2 or TRBV6-3 and TRBJ2-7; 8 positions match TRBD1. V shed 6 bases, J shed 4 bases, and the junction held 11 bases outside the gene matches. The CDR3 extends over 15 amino acids. Germline V gene lookup returns CDR1 MNHEY and CDR2 SVGEGT. The CDR3 spells CASRKMLQGAYEQYF. The CDR3 region has the DNA TGTGCCAGCAGGAAAATGTTGCAGGGGGCGTACGAGCAGTACTTC.

The chain uses TRBV29-1 and TRBJ2-1, with no clear D. The germline gives CDR1 SQVTM, CDR2 ANQGSEA. The V and J ends lost 4 bases and 3 bases respectively, with 19 bases between them. The CDR3 is 16 amino acids. CDR3 in DNA: TGCAGCGTTGTTTTCATTCTGGCAATAGGCTACAATGAGCAGTTCTTC. This encodes CSVVFILAIGYNEQFF.

Points on this clonotype: Its ends do not fully match the called genes, so a read error is possible. The V gene is TRBV7-6, the J gene TRBJ1-4; tentatively, D is TRBD1 (5 bases). CDR1 and CDR2 from the germline V gene are SGHVS and FNYEAQ. The CDR3 covers 14 residues. CDR3 bases: TGTGCCAGCAGCTTAGCGGGGGATAATGGAAAACTGTTTTTT. Amino acid sequence: CASSLAGDNGKLFF.

This rearrangement joins TRBV27 to TRBJ1-2, with TRBD1 identical over 7 bases. Trimming took 8 bases from V and 4 from J; bases not matched to a gene: 10. Germline V gene sequence: CDR1 MNHEY, CDR2 SMNVEV (reference sequence). CDR3 length: 14 amino acids. The CDR3 spells CASGIGTAPYGYTF. The CDR3 coding sequence is TGTGCCAGCGGAATCGGGACAGCTCCCTATGGCTACACCTTC.

J is TRBJ2-1 and V is TRBV7-9; the D gene is possibly TRBD1 (5 bases). The V gene's germline CDR1 is SEHNR and CDR2 FQNEAQ (reference sequence). V lost 0 bases, J lost 6 bases, and 12 bases lay in between. The length of the CDR3 is 15 residues. This chain's CDR3 is CASSLAQGAVNEQFF. Written as DNA, the CDR3 is TGTGCCAGCAGCTTAGCGCAAGGGGCAGTCAATGAGCAGTTCTTC.

The V and J genes are TRBV6-2 or TRBV6-3 and TRBJ2-2; possibly TRBD1 or TRBD2 for D (5 bases each). Trimming shortened V by 6 bases and J by 6 bases, and 17 bases separated the two germline ends. This CDR3 has 15 residues. Looked up from germline, CDR1 is MNHEY and CDR2 is SVGEGT. The CDR3 sequence is CASRRGDALAGELFF. CDR3 sequence (DNA): TGTGCCAGCAGGAGAGGGGACGCTCTAGCCGGGGAGCTGTTTTTT.

The chain uses TRBV18 and TRBJ2-7; D perhaps matches TRBD1 (5 bases). There are 12 residues in the CDR3. V was clipped by 6 bases and J by 4 bases, with 10 bases between them. Germline V gives CDR1 KGHSH, CDR2 LQKENI. The CDR3 protein is CASSLDKYEQYF. The DNA for the CDR3 is TGTGCCAGCTCTTTGGACAAATACGAGCAGTACTTC.

This clonotype appeared a single time. The CDR3 nucleotides are TGCGCCAGCAGCTTAACCCTAGCGGGGCTGACTTACAATGAGCAGTACTTC. Translating it yields CASSLTLAGLTYNEQYF. The chain recombines TRBV5-1 with TRBJ2-5, with TRBD2 matching 9 bases. Trimming at V came to 2 bases and at J to 11 bases, leaving 19 bases not matched to a gene. The CDR3 loop spans 17 amino acids. Germline V gene sequence: CDR1 SGHRS, CDR2 YFSETQ.

A few counts support this clonotype. The rearrangement uses TRBV4-1 and TRBJ2-7, with a weak D call TRBD1 (6 bases). V shed 4 bases and J shed 3 bases, with 13 bases lying between them. There are 14 residues in the CDR3. Looked up from germline, CDR1 is MGHRA and CDR2 is YSYEKL. In DNA, the CDR3 is TGCGCCAGCAGCCCCCGACAGGAATACTACGAGCAGTACTTC. As protein: CASSPRQEYYEQYF.

CDR3: CATAKEKQGNQPQHF. CDR3 coding DNA: TGTGCCACGGCAAAAGAAAAACAGGGAAATCAGCCCCAGCATTTT. The chain joins TRBV10-3 to TRBJ1-5; a weak D match, TRBD1 (6 bases). CDR3 length: 15 residues. The V and J ends lost 10 bases and 4 bases respectively, with 20 bases between them. In germline, CDR1 is ENHRY, CDR2 SYGVKD.

The chain links TRBV4-1 to TRBJ2-7; 8 positions agree with TRBD1. The V segment lost 4 bases and the J segment 0 bases; nucleotides outside the gene matches: 8. This CDR3 has 16 residues. Germline loops: CDR1 MGHRA, CDR2 YSYEKL. The CDR3 DNA reads TGCGCCAGCAGCCGCTCATCCGGGACAGGCTCCTACGAGCAGTACTTC. Translated: CASSRSSGTGSYEQYF.

The rearrangement links TRBV14 to TRBJ2-3, with D unresolved. The CDR3 has 12 residues. Trimming removed 3 bases at V and 10 bases at J, with 11 bases between. Looked up from germline, CDR1 is SGHDN and CDR2 is FVKESK. The CDR3 loop is CASSQSRAPQYF. CDR3 DNA sequence: TGTGCCAGCAGCCAGTCCCGCGCGCCGCAGTATTTT.

This clonotype was counted once. The J gene is TRBJ2-4, the V gene TRBV5-5, with D possibly TRBD1 on 6 matching bases. The J call may be in error: the DNA end matches TRBJ2-7 better. This CDR3 region has 16 residues. Germline V gene lookup returns CDR1 SGHKS and CDR2 YYEKEE (reference sequence). Here the CDR3 reads CASSFQGGDTAYEQYF. DNA of the CDR3: TGTGCCAGCAGCTTCCAAGGGGGAGACACCGCCTACGAGCAGTACTTC.

In its sample, this clonotype was seen a few times. The genes are TRBV20-1 and TRBJ2-7; D not certain. Germline assignment: CDR1 DFQATT and CDR2 SNEGSKA (reference sequence). The CDR3 extends over 11 amino acids. V was trimmed by 0 bases and J by 5 bases, leaving 5 bases between them. In DNA form, the CDR3 reads TGCAGTGCTAGAGATCAACACGAGCAGTACTTC. Encoded protein: CSARDQHEQYF.

A single count supports this clonotype. The chain has TRBV4-2 and TRBJ1-2; TRBD1 is a possible D gene (5 bases). From germline, CDR1 is LGHNA and CDR2 YNFKEQ. CDR3 length equals 17 residues. V was trimmed by 0 bases and J by 2 bases, leaving 16 bases between them. The CDR3 sequence is CASSQDKRRPGNYGYTF. In nucleotides, the CDR3 is TGTGCCAGCAGCCAAGATAAAAGACGGCCAGGGAACTATGGCTACACCTTC.

The rearrangement joins TRBV5-1 to TRBJ1-2; 7 bases line up with TRBD1. Per germline, CDR1 SGHRS and CDR2 YFSETQ. The CDR3 runs 13 residues. The ends lost 4 bases at V and 6 bases at J; junction bases unmatched: 6. The CDR3 nucleotides read TGCGCCAGCAGCAACGGACAGGACCATGGCTACACCTTC. Protein sequence: CASSNGQDHGYTF.

The rearrangement uses TRBV5-1 and TRBJ2-4, with unresolved D. The end of the DNA is better explained by TRBJ2-7, so the J call may be wrong. CDR3 length equals 18 residues. Germline CDR1 SGHRS, CDR2 YFSETQ. The CDR3 DNA reads as TGCGCCAGCAGCCCCCAGTACGGCCGCTCCACGCTTACCTACGAGCAGTACTTC. Translated: CASSPQYGRSTLTYEQYF.

V usage is TRBV15 and J usage is TRBJ2-1; TRBD2 matches 8 bases. The J call is in doubt because the DNA end fits TRBJ2-7 better. Germline CDR1 LNHNV, CDR2 YYDKDF (reference sequence). This CDR3 region has 15 residues. The CDR3, as DNA: TGTGCCACCATCCCGGGACTAGACTCCTACAATGAGCAGTACTTC. This encodes CATIPGLDSYNEQYF.

Here the CDR3 reads CASTSLAGGRAEQYF. As DNA, the CDR3 is TGTGCCAGCACTTCGCTAGCGGGAGGTCGGGCCGAGCAGTACTTC. The rearrangement joins TRBV25-1 to TRBJ2-5; 11 bases fit TRBD2. The DNA end favors TRBJ2-7, so the J call may be wrong. This CDR3 is built from 15 residues. Germline CDR1 is MGHDK and CDR2 is SYGVNS.

CDR3 loop: CASSQVGGQGFYEQYF. The CDR3 coding sequence is TGCGCCAGCAGCCAAGTGGGGGGACAGGGTTTCTACGAGCAGTACTTC. The J gene is TRBJ2-7, the V gene TRBV4-1; 9 nucleotides align to TRBD1. V shed 1 base and J 3 bases; nucleotides not matched to a gene: 7. The CDR3 runs to 16 residues. Germline loops: CDR1 MGHRA, CDR2 YSYEKL.

The V and J genes are TRBV20-1 and TRBJ1-2; 12 nucleotides agree with TRBD1. Trimming removed 6 bases from V and 1 base from J; junction bases left unmatched: 12. Per germline, CDR1 DFQATT and CDR2 SNEGSKA (reference sequence). This CDR3 has 17 amino acids. The CDR3, as DNA: TGCAGTGCCACACAAGCCGGGACAGGGGGCGGTAACTATGGCTACACCTTC. This sequence encodes CSATQAGTGGGNYGYTF.

The rearrangement joins TRBV5-1 to TRBJ1-2; no clear D gene. V was pared by 4 bases and J by 3 bases, with 13 bases between. The CDR3 totals 14 residues. The germline gives CDR1 SGHRS, CDR2 YFSETQ. The DNA for the CDR3 is TGCGCCAGCAGCGTGGGAGCGATGGACTATGGCTACACCTTC. Protein product: CASSVGAMDYGYTF.